The rows below give T cell receptor beta chains drawn from one sample of a study of control samples from healthy donors and cancer patients. The table came from immunoSEQ multiplex PCR; TCRdb's copy has only in-frame clones and leaves some out. The data hold approximately 150,000 clones, with about 91% observed a single time. Sequenced input: blood. The receptors come from a middle-aged woman in good health. Each CDR3 is given with its conserved first and last residue. Each record gives: D gene, J gene, clone size, V gene, CDR3 DNA, CDR3 protein. A D gene is named only where the DNA matches it firmly. Clone size is shown for a subset of rows, as once, few, many or a class of expanded clone.

D: TRBD2
J: TRBJ2-5
size: once
V: TRBV5-5
DNA: TGTGCCAGCAGCTTGGTAGGGACTAGCGGAGCGGAGACCCAGTACTTC
CDR3: CASSLVGTSGAETQYF

D: TRBD2
J: TRBJ2-5
size: NA
V: TRBV19
DNA: TGTGCCAGTAGTCGAAGGACTAGCGGGGGGGAGGGCCAGTACTTC
CDR3: CASSRRTSGGEGQYF

D: NA
J: TRBJ1-6
size: NA
V: TRBV6-6
DNA: TGTGCCAGCAGGGAGGGGAATAATTCACCCCTCCACTTT
CDR3: CASREGNNSPLHF

D: NA
J: TRBJ2-7
size: NA
V: TRBV5-6
DNA: TGTGCCAGCACAGCGGGTTCCTACGAGCAGTACTTC
CDR3: CASTAGSYEQYF

D: TRBD1
J: TRBJ1-2
size: NA
V: TRBV25-1
DNA: TGTGCCAGCAGGGGACAGACAAACTATGGCTACACCTTC
CDR3: CASRGQTNYGYTF

D: NA
J: TRBJ1-1
size: NA
V: TRBV6-1
DNA: TGTGCCAGCAGTGAAATTCCGAACACTGAAGCTTTCTTT
CDR3: CASSEIPNTEAFF

D: NA
J: TRBJ1-3
size: NA
V: TRBV2
DNA: TGTGCCAGCGGGAAAGGGGGGACCTCTGGAAACACCATATATTTT
CDR3: CASGKGGTSGNTIYF

D: TRBD2
J: TRBJ2-3
size: NA
V: TRBV5-1
DNA: TGCGCCAGCAGCCGCCGACTAGCGGGGTACCCAGATACGCAGTATTTT
CDR3: CASSRRLAGYPDTQYF

D: TRBD1
J: TRBJ1-2
size: NA
V: TRBV2
DNA: TGTGCCAGCAGTACAGGGGATATCTATGGCTACACCTTC
CDR3: CASSTGDIYGYTF

D: TRBD1
J: TRBJ1-4
size: NA
V: TRBV2
DNA: TGTGCCAGCAGGGCTGGGACAGGGGCCGACGTTAATGAAAAACTGTTTTTT
CDR3: CASRAGTGADVNEKLFF

D: NA
J: TRBJ2-1
size: NA
V: TRBV9
DNA: TGTGCCAGCAGCGCTCGCATTCGGGACAACTACAATGAGCAGTTCTTC
CDR3: CASSARIRDNYNEQFF

D: NA
J: TRBJ2-1
size: NA
V: TRBV3-1/TRBV3-2
DNA: TGTGCCAGCAGCTACCGGGATCCGGGGGAGGATGAGCAGTTCTTC
CDR3: CASSYRDPGEDEQFF

D: NA
J: TRBJ1-1
size: NA
V: TRBV3-1/TRBV3-2
DNA: TGTGCCAGCAGTCTTAACACTGAAGCTTTCTTT
CDR3: CASSLNTEAFF

D: NA
J: TRBJ2-1
size: once
V: TRBV10-1
DNA: TGCGCCAGCAGCGGATACAATGAGCAGTTCTTC
CDR3: CASSGYNEQFF

D: NA
J: TRBJ1-5
size: few
V: TRBV3-1/TRBV3-2
DNA: TGTGCCAGCAGCCTAAATGCCGGGAGCAATCAGCCCCAGCATTTT
CDR3: CASSLNAGSNQPQHF

D: NA
J: TRBJ1-1
size: NA
V: TRBV29-1
DNA: TGCAGCGTGGGCGGAGCAGGGGTGAACACTGAAGCTTTCTTT
CDR3: CSVGGAGVNTEAFF

D: NA
J: TRBJ1-1
size: NA
V: TRBV4-1
DNA: TGCGCCTGCAATTGGGGTAGGAACACTGAAGCTTTCTTT
CDR3: CACNWGRNTEAFF

D: TRBD1
J: TRBJ1-2
size: once
V: TRBV6-5
DNA: TGTGCCAGCAGTTTCGGGACAGGCAATGGCTACACCTTC
CDR3: CASSFGTGNGYTF

D: NA
J: TRBJ1-1
size: NA
V: TRBV5-5
DNA: TGTGCCAGCAGTCAAACAGGGAACACTGAAGCTTTCTTT
CDR3: CASSQTGNTEAFF

D: NA
J: TRBJ1-1
size: NA
V: TRBV15
DNA: TGTGCCACCAGCAGAGATACGTTGGGGGGAGCTTTCTTT
CDR3: CATSRDTLGGAFF

D: NA
J: TRBJ1-3
size: NA
V: TRBV7-8
DNA: TGTGCCAGCAGCTTAGGATCGTCAGGGCCTGGAAACACCATATATTTT
CDR3: CASSLGSSGPGNTIYF

D: NA
J: TRBJ1-2
size: NA
V: TRBV9
DNA: TGTGCCAGCGGGGGGTCCGGCAGATACAACTATGGCTACACCTTC
CDR3: CASGGSGRYNYGYTF

D: NA
J: TRBJ1-2
size: NA
V: TRBV6-5
DNA: TGTGCCGGGAAGTCGGGGGACTATGGCTACACCTTC
CDR3: CAGKSGDYGYTF

D: TRBD2
J: TRBJ2-3
size: NA
V: TRBV19
DNA: TGTGCCAGTAGTAGCTCTGCGGGGGGGCCGACAGATACGCAGTATTTT
CDR3: CASSSSAGGPTDTQYF

D: NA
J: TRBJ1-1
size: once
V: TRBV2
DNA: TGTGCCAGCAGTGAATGGGGCATGAACACTGAAGCTTTCTTT
CDR3: CASSEWGMNTEAFF

D: NA
J: TRBJ2-3
size: NA
V: TRBV7-9
DNA: TGTGCCAGCAGCTCCGGGAAGAGCACAGATACGCAGTATTTT
CDR3: CASSSGKSTDTQYF